The 6 T cell receptor beta chains presented below share a single source sample, sequenced in a study of T cell changes during pregnancy in multiple sclerosis. The repertoire was sequenced with immunoSEQ multiplex PCR; TCRdb's copy has only in-frame clones and lacks some. Among approximately 100,000 clones listed, over 80% were seen once. The source was peripheral blood, collected in the first trimester of pregnancy. The receptors originated from a female donor with multiple sclerosis, enrolled in a pregnancy study.

This chain connects TRBV25-1 to TRBJ1-1; possible D gene TRBD1, 6 bases. Trimming shortened V by 2 bases and J by 4 bases, and 14 bases separated the two germline ends. Germline CDR1 and CDR2: MGHDK and SYGVNS. The CDR3 contains 15 residues. For the CDR3, the DNA is TGTGCCAGCAGTGAAGGGTCAGGGGTTGGCACTGAAGCTTTCTTT. It yields the protein CASSEGSGVGTEAFF.

The genes are TRBV19 and TRBJ2-4; a weak D match, TRBD2 (7 bases). The CDR3 totals 18 residues. Trimming pared 0 bases from V and 3 bases from J, leaving 18 bases between. Germline-derived CDR1 and CDR2 are LNHDA and SQIVND (reference sequence). The CDR3 nucleotides are TGTGCCAGTAGTATAGATGGGAGGGGGTCCAGGGGCAAAAACATTCAGTACTTC. This gives the protein CASSIDGRGSRGKNIQYF.

The chain has TRBV6-6 and TRBJ2-7, with 7 bases matching TRBD1. Trimming took 5 bases from V and 3 from J; bases not matched to a gene: 7. Germline V gene data show CDR1 as MNHNY and CDR2 as SVGAGI (reference sequence). The CDR3 has 14 residues. The CDR3 nucleotides read TGTGCCAGCAGTCCCCGGGACAGCTTCTACGAGCAGTACTTC. The encoded protein is CASSPRDSFYEQYF.

V and J are TRBV7-9 and TRBJ1-5; perhaps TRBD1 as D (5 bases). With 2 bases removed from V and 5 bases from J, the gap between germline ends came to 10 bases. The CDR3 contains 14 residues. The germline V gene encodes CDR1 SEHNR and CDR2 FQNEAQ (reference sequence). CDR3 DNA: TGTGCCAGCAGCTTACAGGGAAGGGATCAGCCCCAGCATTTT. Amino acids: CASSLQGRDQPQHF.

V gene TRBV11-2 combines with J gene TRBJ1-3; no reliable D call. This CDR3 spans 14 amino acids. In germline, CDR1 is SGHAT, CDR2 FQNNGV. V was cut by 7 bases and J by 0 bases, with 10 bases left in between. CDR3: CASMEARSGNTIYF. The CDR3 DNA sequence: TGTGCCAGCATGGAGGCCCGCTCTGGAAACACCATATATTTT.

The chain carries TRBV6-5 and TRBJ2-2, with D hard to call. The CDR3 totals 12 residues. V was trimmed by 9 bases and J by 0 bases, leaving 5 bases between them. Germline V gives CDR1 MNHEY, CDR2 SVGAGI. In nucleotides, the CDR3 is TGTGCCAGTGGAGCGAACACCGGGGAGCTGTTTTTT. Amino acids: CASGANTGELFF.